In its sample, the clone carrying this TCR beta chain was seen once. Profiled with immunoSEQ multiplex PCR; TCRdb holds only in-frame clones, not every one. Among over 200,000 clones listed, approximately 80% were seen once. V trimming: 4 bases; J trimming: 6 bases; junction bases outside the gene matches: 11. The germline V gene encodes CDR1 LNHDA and CDR2 SQIVND (reference sequence). The CDR3 is 16 amino acids. The data are from a study of blood T cell repertoires in COVID-19. Sequencing was done on a sample of PBMCs or T cells enriched from blood (not recorded which). The gene calls are TRBV19 and TRBJ1-4, with 7 bases that match TRBD1. This sequence was found in a man between 35 and 55 years old who had recovered from COVID-19. CDR3 residues: CASSTPLRRGHEKLFF. DNA of the CDR3: TGTGCCAGTAGTACCCCGCTGCGAAGGGGGCATGAAAAACTGTTTTTT.